This is a list of T cell receptor beta chains from one sample in a study of shared clonotypes between healthy human individuals. Some clones are missing from TCRdb's copy, which holds only in-frame ones; the method was immunoSEQ multiplex PCR. This sample yields about 690,000 clones, of which about 92% are seen a single time; 30% to 35% belongs to the top ten. The sequenced sample consisted of memory CD8+ T cells from PBMCs. The origin of the receptors is a man aged 18 to 35 in good health. Some clones in this sample may be carry-over from other donors' samples. Each CDR3 is given without its conserved first and last residue. D genes are given only for firm matches. Rows give clone size only sometimes, using once, few, many, or a class for an expanded clone.

CDR3,D,size,V,J
ASSHAPGQVLEDTEAF,TRBD1,-,TRBV4-1,TRBJ1-1
ASTIRELEAHRELF,-,-,TRBV27,TRBJ2-2
ASSQDRENTGELF,-,-,TRBV4-3,TRBJ2-2
ASSLGNTEAF,-,-,TRBV9,TRBJ1-1
ASSKTGQMDEQY,TRBD1,-,TRBV27,TRBJ2-7
ASSSRLAGYNEQF,TRBD2,-,TRBV7-7,TRBJ2-1
ASSPREWPLDGYT,-,-,TRBV18,TRBJ1-2
ASSVSGRAVNEQF,TRBD2,-,TRBV9,TRBJ2-1
ASSPGQMIAKNIQY,TRBD1,once,TRBV7-9,TRBJ2-4
ASSGAPGLAGGSSTDTQY,TRBD2,-,TRBV4-1,TRBJ2-3
ASSRQGGMNTEAF,TRBD1,-,TRBV11-2,TRBJ1-1
ASSFRGGSYEQY,-,-,TRBV5-1,TRBJ2-7
ASLDGMEHEQY,-,once,TRBV19,TRBJ2-7
ASSPYGEQSYTEAF,-,-,TRBV28,TRBJ1-1
ASSPQGGTGELF,-,-,TRBV5-6,TRBJ2-2
ASSSGLLDEQY,-,-,TRBV11-2,TRBJ2-7
ASSSSDEQY,-,-,TRBV5-4,TRBJ2-7
ASSLEGLAGLNEQF,TRBD2,-,TRBV7-2,TRBJ2-1
ASSLTGASDTQY,TRBD1,-,TRBV27,TRBJ2-3
ASSYTRLAGVTETQY,TRBD2,-,TRBV27,TRBJ2-5
ASSVAFSAGYT,-,-,TRBV9,TRBJ1-2
ASSLLISNQPQH,-,once,TRBV28,TRBJ1-5
ASRPPKVRDYLNTEAF,-,-,TRBV5-1,TRBJ1-1
ASSTIWDRERVDTEAF,TRBD1,-,TRBV28,TRBJ1-1
ASSPGTTANTGELF,-,-,TRBV11-3,TRBJ2-2
ASSFIRGLGTDTQY,TRBD1,-,TRBV27,TRBJ2-3
ASSNFISGDTEAF,-,few,TRBV19,TRBJ1-1
ASSLGHEQF,-,-,TRBV7-9,TRBJ2-1
ASSPTLLGGQPQH,-,-,TRBV28,TRBJ1-5
ASSSVLAGESETQY,TRBD2,once,TRBV7-2,TRBJ2-5
ASRRLVAGELF,-,-,TRBV27,TRBJ2-2
ASRTGQNIQETQY,-,-,TRBV2,TRBJ2-5
ASSDSMNTEAF,-,-,TRBV10-1,TRBJ1-1
ASSLTQGSQPQH,-,-,TRBV28,TRBJ1-5
ASSFLPGQGSTYEQY,TRBD1,-,TRBV5-1,TRBJ2-7
ASSSSRGVVGEQF,TRBD2,-,TRBV27,TRBJ2-1
ASSPGPGTGGRDEQY,TRBD1,-,TRBV4-1,TRBJ2-7
ASSPQGGGNYGYT,-,-,TRBV7-6,TRBJ1-2
ASSQFRGVGNTIY,TRBD1,-,TRBV4-3,TRBJ1-3
ASSAQGGTGNYEQY,TRBD1,-,TRBV5-5,TRBJ2-7
ASSWDRFNEQY,TRBD1,-,TRBV7-6,TRBJ2-7
ASSAVGGENTEAF,-,few,TRBV6-1,TRBJ1-1
ASSRNDNAYEQY,-,-,TRBV7-9,TRBJ2-7
ASSVRSTGGNTEAF,TRBD1,-,TRBV6-1,TRBJ1-1
ASSQVFTVNQPQH,-,-,TRBV4-1,TRBJ1-5
ASGPSGRGADTQY,TRBD2,-,TRBV5-4,TRBJ2-3
ASSPRRGTRDEQY,TRBD2,once,TRBV14,TRBJ2-7
ASSQNRYGNEQF,-,once,TRBV4-3,TRBJ2-1
ASPFELADYYSYNEQF,TRBD2,-,TRBV30,TRBJ2-1
ASSYGTGAETQY,TRBD1,-,TRBV5-6,TRBJ2-5
ASSMLLLVYNQPQH,-,once,TRBV19,TRBJ1-5
ASRGSVNEQF,-,-,TRBV9,TRBJ2-1
ASSLEMSSGDTQY,TRBD2,-,TRBV5-6,TRBJ2-3
ASSSRGKINYGYT,-,-,TRBV27,TRBJ1-2
ASSDRRGTENTEAF,-,few,TRBV7-9,TRBJ1-1
ASSVPGRTEIRQNEQF,-,-,TRBV11-2,TRBJ2-1
ASSHISYEQY,-,-,TRBV27,TRBJ2-7
ASSFGRGYEQY,-,-,TRBV28,TRBJ2-7
ASSSQGEARYTDTQY,-,once,TRBV4-2,TRBJ2-3